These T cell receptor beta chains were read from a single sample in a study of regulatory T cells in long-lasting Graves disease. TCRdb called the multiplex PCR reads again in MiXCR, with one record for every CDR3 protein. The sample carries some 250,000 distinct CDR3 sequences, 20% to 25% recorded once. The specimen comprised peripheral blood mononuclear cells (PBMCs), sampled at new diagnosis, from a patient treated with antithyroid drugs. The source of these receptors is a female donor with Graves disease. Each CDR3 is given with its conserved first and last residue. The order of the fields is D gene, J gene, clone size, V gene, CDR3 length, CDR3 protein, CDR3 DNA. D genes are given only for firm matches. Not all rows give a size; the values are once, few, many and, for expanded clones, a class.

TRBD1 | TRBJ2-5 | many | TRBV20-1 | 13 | CSAVVTGPETQYF | TGCAGTGCTGTTGTGACAGGGCCGGAGACCCAGTACTTC
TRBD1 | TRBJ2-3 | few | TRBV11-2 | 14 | CASSLSAGGDTQYF | TGTGCCAGCAGCCTTTCCGCAGGGGGAGATACGCAGTATTTT
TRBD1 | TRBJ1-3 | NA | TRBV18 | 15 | CASSTGTGTRDTIYF | TGTGCCAGCTCAACCGGGACAGGGACAAGGGACACCATATATTTT
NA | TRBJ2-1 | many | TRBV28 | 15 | CASSLGSTDYNEQFF | TGTGCCAGCAGTTTGGGGTCTACCGATTACAATGAGCAGTTCTTC
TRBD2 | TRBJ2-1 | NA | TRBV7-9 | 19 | CASSSEWDGLAGHGYEQFF | TGTGCCAGCAGCTCAGAGTGGGACGGACTAGCGGGACACGGATATGAGCAGTTCTTC
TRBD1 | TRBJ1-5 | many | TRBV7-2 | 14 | CASSVGTGGLPQHF | TGTGCCAGCAGCGTGGGGACAGGGGGTTTGCCCCAGCATTTT
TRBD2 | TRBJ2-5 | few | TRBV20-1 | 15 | CSAGGLAGRKETQYF | TGCAGTGCTGGCGGACTAGCGGGACGGAAAGAGACCCAGTACTTC
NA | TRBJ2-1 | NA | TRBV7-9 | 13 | CASSWGAANEQFF | TGTGCCAGCAGCTGGGGCGCAGCAAATGAGCAGTTCTTC
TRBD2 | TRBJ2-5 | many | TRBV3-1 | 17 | CASSPRTSGGEEETQYF | TGTGCCAGCAGCCCCCGGACTAGCGGGGGGGAGGAGGAGACCCAGTACTTC
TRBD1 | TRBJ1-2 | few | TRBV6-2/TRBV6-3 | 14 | CASSFPDRNYGYTF | TGTGCCAGCAGTTTCCCGGACAGGAACTATGGCTACACCTTC
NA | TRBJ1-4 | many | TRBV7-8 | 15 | CASSLTRATNEKLFF | TGTGCCAGCAGCTTAACTCGCGCAACTAATGAAAAACTGTTTTTT
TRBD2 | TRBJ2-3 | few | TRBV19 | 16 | CASAIFGAGLTDTQYF | TGTGCCAGTGCAATTTTCGGAGCGGGGCTCACAGATACGCAGTATTTT
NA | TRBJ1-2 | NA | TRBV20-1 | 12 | CSALDSPNGYTF | TGCAGTGCTTTAGACAGTCCCAATGGCTACACCTTC
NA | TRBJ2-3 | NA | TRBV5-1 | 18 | CASSPSGGPGGDTDTQYF | TGCGCCAGCAGCCCCTCCGGGGGGCCCGGAGGGGACACAGATACGCAGTATTTT
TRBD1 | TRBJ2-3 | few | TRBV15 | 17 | CATGRDGRDRGTDTQYF | TGTGCCACCGGCAGGGACGGCCGGGACAGGGGCACAGATACGCAGTATTTT
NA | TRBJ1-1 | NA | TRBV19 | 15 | CASSEREYLNTEAFF | TGTGCCAGTAGTGAAAGGGAATATTTGAACACTGAAGCTTTCTTT
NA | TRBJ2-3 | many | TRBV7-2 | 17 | CASRIQAIGKGTDTQYF | TGTGCCAGCAGGATCCAGGCGATCGGGAAGGGCACAGATACGCAGTATTTT
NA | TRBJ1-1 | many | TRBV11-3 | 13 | CASSFWTKNEAFF | TGTGCCAGCAGCTTTTGGACGAAGAATGAAGCTTTCTTT